These 25 T cell receptor beta chains came from one sample sequenced in a study of beta chain features in type 1 diabetes. Study-wide points: Type 1 diabetes patients had moderately but significantly shorter TCRB CDR3s in all four CD4+ subsets.

All of the isolated RNA was reverse transcribed, so expressed TCRB transcripts were sequenced. Here immunoSEQ multiplex PCR was the method, and the copy in TCRdb shows in-frame clones only, minus some. The profile shows 640,000 or so clones, over 10% of them singletons. No antigen has been assigned to these receptors. The specimen sequenced was naive CD4+ T cells from blood. Receptors were obtained from a young man with type 1 diabetes.

CDR3: CASSLDSDSYEQYF. DNA of the CDR3: TGTGCCAGCAGCCTGGACAGTGATTCCTACGAGCAGTACTTC. The chain has TRBV7-9 and TRBJ2-7; the D gene is possibly TRBD1 (6 bases). CDR3 size: 14 residues. With 5 bases removed from V and 1 base from J, the gap between germline ends came to 12 bases. The germline V gene encodes CDR1 SEHNR and CDR2 FQNEAQ (reference sequence).

In its sample, this clone was seen a few times. The rearrangement joins TRBV29-1 to TRBJ2-7; no clear D gene. The germline V gene encodes CDR1 SQVTM and CDR2 ANQGSEA. The CDR3 consists of 12 residues. With 1 base removed from V and 5 bases from J, the gap between germline ends came to 9 bases. The CDR3: CSVEGVRNEQYF. In DNA, the CDR3 is TGCAGCGTTGAAGGGGTCAGGAACGAGCAGTACTTC.

In its sample, this clone was seen a few times. V and J are TRBV5-1 and TRBJ1-5; the D is unclear. Trimming took off 4 bases at V and 5 bases at J, with 10 bases between the two ends. The CDR3 covers 13 residues. Germline V gives CDR1 SGHRS, CDR2 YFSETQ. The CDR3 nucleotides are TGCGCCAGCAGCCCTAACCCGGATCAGCCCCAGCATTTT. It is translated as CASSPNPDQPQHF.

This chain uses TRBV6-1 with TRBJ2-3; D remains unclear. This CDR3 spans 14 amino acids. Per germline, CDR1 MNHNS and CDR2 SASEGT. With 2 bases removed from V and 3 bases from J, the gap between germline ends came to 9 bases. The CDR3 nucleotides read TGTGCCAGCAGTGAACAACTTGGGACAGATACGCAGTATTTT. This codes for CASSEQLGTDTQYF.

In its sample, this clone was seen a few times. This chain links TRBV25-1 with TRBJ2-1; D not resolved. Trimming pared 1 base from V and 9 bases from J, leaving 4 bases between. CDR3 size: 11 residues. Germline-derived CDR1 and CDR2 are MGHDK and SYGVNS. CDR3 in amino acids: CASSEFGEQFF. In DNA form, the CDR3 reads TGTGCCAGCAGTGAATTTGGTGAGCAGTTCTTC.

This clone was detected a few times. This chain links TRBV7-2 with TRBJ2-1; 8 bases map to TRBD1. The CDR3 has 14 residues. Germline V gene lookup returns CDR1 SGHTA and CDR2 FQGNSA. Germline trimming cut 3 bases from V and 7 bases from J; bases unmatched to any gene: 5. The CDR3 loop reads CASSFDRGGNEQFF. CDR3 nucleotide sequence: TGTGCCAGCAGCTTCGACAGGGGCGGGAATGAGCAGTTCTTC. The whole variable domain, filled in from reference TRBV7-2 and TRBJ2-1, reads GAGVSQSPSNKVTEKGKDVELRCDPISGHTALYWYRQSLGQGLEFLIYFQGNSAPDKSGLPSDRFSAERTGGSVSTLTIQRTQQEDSAVYLCASSFDRGGNEQFFGPGTRLTVL.

This clone was recorded a few times. The chain has TRBV15 and TRBJ2-6; D gene unclear. CDR3 length: 16 amino acids. Germline lookup yields CDR1 LNHNV and CDR2 YYDKDF (reference sequence). V was clipped by 0 bases and J by 0 bases, with 6 bases between them. The DNA of the CDR3 is TGTGCCACCAGCAGAGATCCCGACTCTGGGGCCAACGTCCTGACTTTC. Translating gives CATSRDPDSGANVLTF.

This clone has more than one count but fewer than ten. The rearrangement uses TRBV4-1 and TRBJ2-7; TRBD1 matches 8 bases. The germline CDR1 and CDR2 sequences are MGHRA and YSYEKL. V gave up 4 bases and J gave up 0 bases; unmatched junction bases: 5. The CDR3 has 15 residues. The CDR3 sequence is CASSPQGVPSYEQYF. For the CDR3, the DNA is TGCGCCAGCAGCCCACAGGGGGTCCCCTCCTACGAGCAGTACTTC.

The rearrangement uses TRBV9 and TRBJ2-5; D uncertain. CDR1 and CDR2 (germline): SGDLS, YYNGEE. This CDR3 spans 16 amino acids. V lost 0 bases and J lost 5, with 17 bases in between. The CDR3 spells CASSVGAAPLVETQYF. DNA for the CDR3: TGTGCCAGCAGCGTAGGTGCGGCTCCCTTAGTGGAGACCCAGTACTTC.

This rearrangement joins TRBV9 to TRBJ2-3, with TRBD2 matching 8 bases. Losses at the gene ends were 7 bases for V and 0 bases for J; bases not matched to a gene: 1. The germline gives CDR1 SGDLS, CDR2 YYNGEE. The CDR3 contains 13 residues. This CDR3 reads CASGGGSTDTQYF. CDR3 nucleotides: TGTGCCAGCGGCGGGGGGAGCACAGATACGCAGTATTTT.

The J gene is TRBJ2-7, the V gene TRBV28; D gene unclear. Germline CDR1 and CDR2: MDHEN and SYDVKM. The CDR3 runs to 11 residues. V was trimmed by 6 bases and J by 3 bases, leaving 6 bases between them. CDR3 amino acids: CASSSNYEQYF. The DNA of the CDR3 is TGTGCCAGCAGCTCAAACTACGAGCAGTACTTC.

A few counts support this clone. This chain joins TRBV2 and TRBJ2-2, with D perhaps matching TRBD1 (6 bases). The CDR3 covers 14 residues. V was cut by 3 bases and J by 7 bases, with 12 bases left in between. Germline-derived CDR1 and CDR2 are SNHLY and FYNNEI. DNA for the CDR3: TGTGCCAGCAGTGACGGCAGGGGTATCGGGGAGCTGTTTTTT. Translation: CASSDGRGIGELFF.

V and J are TRBV19 and TRBJ2-6, with D tentatively TRBD1 (6 bases). The germline V gene encodes CDR1 LNHDA and CDR2 SQIVND (reference sequence). There are 14 residues in the CDR3. The germline V and J ends were trimmed by 4 bases and 2 bases, with 6 bases remaining between them. The CDR3 DNA follows: TGTGCCAGTAGTAACAGGGCTGGGGCCAACGTCCTGACTTTC. Its protein is CASSNRAGANVLTF.

The chain employs TRBV5-8 and TRBJ1-6; D remains ambiguous. Between the trimmed V and J ends, which lost 6 bases and 2 bases, there was a span of 15 bases. The CDR3 runs to 16 residues. Germline-derived CDR1 and CDR2 are SGHTS and YDEGEE. As DNA, the CDR3 is TGTGCCAGCACTCCTCCGGACGGCGCCTATAATTCACCCCTCCACTTT. Translation: CASTPPDGAYNSPLHF.

This clone has only a few counts. The rearrangement joins TRBV14 to TRBJ2-1; TRBD2 might be the D (6 bases). Germline V gene lookup returns CDR1 SGHDN and CDR2 FVKESK. The CDR3 runs to 15 residues. Deletions cut 6 bases from V and 2 bases from J, with 14 bases between. The CDR3 DNA reads TGTGCCAGCAGACGAATCGGGGGTACCTACAATGAGCAGTTCTTC. Amino acids: CASRRIGGTYNEQFF.

The table lists this clone with a few counts. The chain is built from TRBV18 and TRBJ2-7; possibly TRBD1 for D (5 bases). The CDR3 spans 13 residues. Germline CDR1 KGHSH, CDR2 LQKENI. Trimming removed 4 bases at V and 2 bases at J, with 9 bases between. CDR3 protein: CASSRGHPYEQYF. CDR3 nucleotides: TGTGCCAGCTCACGGGGCCACCCCTACGAGCAGTACTTC.

The genes are TRBV28 and TRBJ1-5; D unclear. With 2 bases removed from V and 13 bases from J, the gap between germline ends came to 12 bases. The CDR3 has 12 amino acids. In germline, CDR1 is MDHEN, CDR2 SYDVKM. CDR3 in amino acids: CASSLGPRRQHF. CDR3 nucleotides: TGTGCCAGCAGTTTAGGTCCCCGCCGGCAGCATTTT.

The chain couples TRBV10-3 to TRBJ2-7; D is perhaps TRBD1 or TRBD2 (5 bases each). The CDR3 has 14 amino acids. V was pared by 3 bases and J by 2 bases, with 11 bases between. Looked up from germline, CDR1 is ENHRY and CDR2 is SYGVKD. CDR3 amino acids: CAISDGGLTYEQYF. The CDR3 DNA sequence: TGTGCCATCAGTGATGGGGGTTTGACCTACGAGCAGTACTTC.

This clone was counted only a few times. The V and J genes are TRBV28 and TRBJ2-7, with D perhaps TRBD1 (5 bases). Deletions cut 2 bases from V and 2 bases from J, with 13 bases between. This CDR3 is 15 amino acids long. The V gene's germline CDR1 is MDHEN and CDR2 SYDVKM. CDR3 residues: CASSLVSQGPYEQYF. The CDR3 bases are TGTGCCAGCAGTTTAGTAAGTCAGGGCCCCTACGAGCAGTACTTC.

This clone was detected ten times or more. The chain couples TRBV30 to TRBJ2-7; 7 bases fit TRBD1. The length of the CDR3 is 13 residues. CDR1 and CDR2 from the germline V gene are GTSNPN and SVGIG (reference sequence). Trimming removed 2 bases from V and 3 bases from J; junction bases left unmatched: 4. CDR3 bases: TGTGCCTGGAGTCCGGGACAGAACTACGAGCAGTACTTC. Translation gives CAWSPGQNYEQYF.

The chain recombines TRBV28 with TRBJ2-7; D is possibly TRBD1 (6 bases). In germline, CDR1 is MDHEN, CDR2 SYDVKM. The length of the CDR3 is 13 residues. Trimming removed 6 bases from V and 4 bases from J, with 13 bases in between. The DNA for the CDR3 is TGTGCCAGCAGAACAGGACAGAGTTACGAGCAGTACTTC. Its translation is CASRTGQSYEQYF. Full variable domain (missing parts from reference TRBV28 and TRBJ2-7): DVKVTQSSRYLVKRTGEKVFLECVQDMDHENMFWYRQDPGLGLRLIYFSYDVKMKEKGDIPEGYSVSREKKERFSLILESASTNQTSMYLCASRTGQSYEQYFGPGTRLTVT.

This chain uses TRBV28 with TRBJ1-4, with D possibly TRBD1 on 5 matching bases. Germline V gene data show CDR1 as MDHEN and CDR2 as SYDVKM. The CDR3 is 13 amino acids. V was pared by 6 bases and J by 3 bases, with 8 bases between. The CDR3 sequence: CASRAGPNEKLFF. The CDR3 coding sequence is TGTGCCAGCAGGGCAGGGCCTAATGAAAAACTGTTTTTT.

The J gene is TRBJ1-5, the V gene TRBV6-6; TRBD1 agrees at 8 bases. Germline lookup yields CDR1 MNHNY and CDR2 SVGAGI (reference sequence). Germline trimming cut 6 bases from V and 5 bases from J; bases unmatched to any gene: 6. CDR3 length equals 14 residues. This CDR3 is CASSPQGADQPQHF. The CDR3 coding sequence is TGTGCCAGCAGCCCTCAGGGGGCGGATCAGCCCCAGCATTTT.

This clone was seen a handful of times. The genes are TRBV5-1 and TRBJ2-7; D is possibly TRBD1 (5 bases). Per the germline V gene, CDR1 is SGHRS and CDR2 is YFSETQ. The CDR3 spans 15 residues. V was cut by 4 bases and J by 8 bases, with 22 bases left in between. CDR3 residues: CASSGTTDALLQQYF. In DNA, the CDR3 is TGCGCCAGCAGCGGTACGACAGACGCTCTTTTACAGCAGTACTTC.

V is TRBV5-4 and J is TRBJ2-5, with TRBD1 identical over 11 bases. Trimming took 7 bases from V and 2 from J; bases not matched to a gene: 13. CDR1 SGHNT and CDR2 YYREEE come from the germline V gene (reference sequence). The CDR3 runs 17 residues. CDR3 sequence (DNA): TGTGCCAGCCGATCCGGGACAGGGGGTTTAGGGCAAGAGACCCAGTACTTC. It encodes CASRSGTGGLGQETQYF. Filled out from reference TRBV5-4 and TRBJ2-5, the complete variable domain reads ETGVTQSPTHLIKTRGQQVTLRCSSQSGHNTVSWYQQALGQGPQFIFQYYREEENGRGNFPPRFSGLQFPNYSSELNVNALELDDSALYLCASRSGTGGLGQETQYFGPGTRLLVL.